The rows below give T cell receptor beta chains drawn from one sample of a study of T cell repertoires in aging, cancer and after chemotherapy. TCRdb itself ran the multiplex PCR reads through MiXCR, one entry per CDR3 protein. The data contain around 2,500 distinct CDR3 sequences, around 53% of them singletons. Sequences were obtained from blood. These receptors were taken from a human donor with a blood cancer. The CDR3 runs from the conserved cysteine through the conserved F or W. D genes are given only for firm matches. Part of the rows lack a size; the others show once, few, many or a class for expanded clones.

V	J	size	D	CDR3	DNA
TRBV6-6	TRBJ1-6	.	TRBD1	CASSFPGQGAPGDSPLHF	TGTGCCAGCAGTTTTCCGGGACAGGGGGCCCCTGGGGATTCACCCCTCCACTTT
TRBV7-2	TRBJ2-1	.	.	CASSLGEGASNEQFF	TGTGCCAGCAGCTTAGGGGAGGGGGCGTCGAATGAGCAGTTCTTC
TRBV6-5	TRBJ2-3	large	.	CASSYSGDTQYF	TGTGCCAGCAGTTACAGTGGGGATACGCAGTATTTT
TRBV29-1	TRBJ1-6	few	TRBD1	CSLEGGDRGKGPLHF	TGCAGCCTTGAGGGTGGGGACAGGGGGAAGGGACCCCTCCACTTT
TRBV6-5	TRBJ1-3	.	.	CASSSPNVGAGNTIYF	TGTGCCAGCAGTTCACCTAACGTAGGAGCTGGAAACACCATATATTTT
TRBV7-2	TRBJ2-6	.	.	CASSPVGSGANVLTF	TGTGCCAGCAGCCCAGTTGGCTCTGGGGCCAACGTCCTGACTTTC
TRBV12-3/TRBV12-4	TRBJ2-7	.	.	CASSTPLYEQYF	TGTGCCAGCAGTACCCCGTTGTACGAGCAGTACTTC
TRBV27	TRBJ1-2	.	.	CASMGENYGYTF	TGTGCCAGCATGGGGGAAAACTATGGCTACACCTTC
TRBV5-6	TRBJ2-5	.	.	CASSLEGGEETQYF	TGTGCCAGCAGCTTGGAGGGCGGGGAAGAGACCCAGTACTTC
TRBV29-1	TRBJ1-2	medium-sized	.	CSVESLDYGYTF	TGCAGCGTTGAGAGTCTAGACTATGGCTACACCTTC
TRBV6-5	TRBJ1-1	.	.	CASSGTPNMNTEAFF	TGTGCCAGCAGCGGGACCCCAAATATGAACACTGAAGCTTTCTTT
TRBV27	TRBJ2-1	.	.	CASGEIYNEQFF	TGTGCCAGCGGGGAGATCTACAATGAGCAGTTCTTC
TRBV12-3/TRBV12-4	TRBJ2-7	.	.	CASSLAQRGLGRYEQYF	TGTGCCAGCAGTTTAGCGCAAAGGGGCTTAGGGCGATACGAGCAGTACTTC
TRBV30	TRBJ2-7	.	.	CAWSEAGVEQYF	TGTGCCTGGAGCGAAGCCGGGGTCGAGCAGTACTTC
TRBV30	TRBJ1-5	few	TRBD1	CATGGDQNQPQHF	TGTGCCACAGGGGGGGACCAAAACCAGCCCCAGCATTTT
TRBV10-3	TRBJ2-2	once	TRBD1	CAISGDSQSTGELFF	TGTGCCATCAGTGGGGACAGCCAATCCACCGGGGAGCTGTTTTTT
TRBV5-6	TRBJ2-7	few	.	CASSLTPLSYEQYF	TGTGCCAGCAGCTTAACACCCCTATCCTACGAGCAGTACTTC
TRBV5-6	TRBJ2-2	few	.	CASSAEGPNTGELFF	TGTGCCAGCAGCGCAGAGGGCCCGAACACCGGGGAGCTGTTTTTT
TRBV6-2/TRBV6-3	TRBJ1-2	.	.	CASSANRDGYTF	TGTGCCAGCTCGGCGAACCGGGATGGCTACACCTTC
TRBV6-5	TRBJ2-5	few	TRBD2	CASSPLAGGKETQYF	TGTGCCAGCAGTCCCCTAGCGGGGGGGAAAGAGACCCAGTACTTC
TRBV12-3/TRBV12-4	TRBJ2-7	.	.	CASSLTDRGSEQYF	TGTGCCAGCAGTTTAACAGATCGAGGGTCCGAGCAGTACTTC
TRBV6-4	TRBJ2-3	few	TRBD2	CASSDSGTSGPDTQYF	TGTGCCAGCAGTGACTCGGGGACTAGCGGGCCAGATACGCAGTATTTT
TRBV6-5	TRBJ1-6	few	.	CASSYGQTVRTLHF	TGTGCCAGCAGTTACGGACAGACGGTCCGAACCCTCCACTTT
TRBV7-2	TRBJ2-7	.	.	CASSFSALLAYEQYF	TGTGCCAGCAGCTTTAGCGCTTTACTTGCCTACGAGCAGTACTTC
TRBV6-5	TRBJ2-1	few	.	CASSYSRRELYNEQFF	TGTGCCAGCAGTTACTCCCGACGGGAGTTATACAATGAGCAGTTCTTC
TRBV6-5	TRBJ2-7	.	TRBD2	CASSYNPGGPSYEQYF	TGTGCCAGCAGTTACAATCCGGGAGGCCCAAGCTACGAGCAGTACTTC
TRBV20-1	TRBJ2-1	.	.	CSARGGSYNEQFF	TGCAGTGCTAGGGGAGGCTCCTACAATGAGCAGTTCTTC
TRBV5-4	TRBJ1-1	few	.	CASSLLNTEAFF	TGTGCCAGCAGCCTGCTGAACACTGAAGCTTTCTTT
TRBV11-2	TRBJ2-1	.	.	CASTPTGGGNEQFF	TGTGCCAGCACCCCGACAGGAGGTGGCAATGAGCAGTTCTTC
TRBV6-6	TRBJ2-7	.	.	CASSYYGTQGPYEQYF	TGTGCCAGCAGCTATTACGGGACTCAAGGGCCCTACGAGCAGTACTTC
TRBV12-3/TRBV12-4	TRBJ2-1	.	TRBD2	CASSLATSGGHNEQFF	TGTGCCAGCAGTTTAGCGACTAGCGGGGGCCACAATGAGCAGTTCTTC
TRBV11-1	TRBJ1-5	.	.	CASSEVGGYNQPQHF	TGTGCCAGCAGTGAAGTCGGGGGGTACAATCAGCCCCAGCATTTT
TRBV7-6	TRBJ2-7	.	TRBD2	CASGLADSYEQYF	TGTGCCAGCGGACTAGCGGACTCCTACGAGCAGTACTTC
TRBV6-5	TRBJ1-1	.	.	CASSYAGTKGTEAFF	TGTGCCAGCAGTTACGCGGGGACAAAGGGCACTGAAGCTTTCTTT
TRBV20-1	TRBJ2-1	once	TRBD2	CSAREEGTSINEQFF	TGCAGTGCTAGAGAGGAAGGGACTAGCATAAATGAGCAGTTCTTC
TRBV19	TRBJ2-5	once	TRBD2	CASSMAGGETQYF	TGTGCCAGTAGTATGGCCGGGGGGGAGACCCAGTACTTC
TRBV5-1	TRBJ2-1	.	.	CASSLGLATSYNEQFF	TGCGCCAGCAGCTTGGGGCTAGCGACATCCTACAATGAGCAGTTCTTC
TRBV5-6	TRBJ2-1	.	TRBD2	CASSYGSGRSPDEQFF	TGTGCCAGCAGCTATGGGAGCGGGAGGAGTCCGGATGAGCAGTTCTTC
TRBV7-2	TRBJ1-2	few	.	CASSLVQGYYGYTF	TGTGCCAGCAGCTTAGTGCAGGGGTACTATGGCTACACCTTC
TRBV30	TRBJ2-5	.	TRBD2	CASSMDGGETQYF	TGTGCCAGTAGTATGGACGGGGGGGAGACCCAGTACTTC
TRBV7-6	TRBJ2-7	.	.	CASRAGQAYEQYF	TGTGCCAGCAGAGCGGGACAGGCCTACGAGCAGTACTTC
TRBV19	TRBJ2-3	once	TRBD2	CASSSSGGGKADTQYF	TGTGCCAGTAGTTCCTCTGGCGGGGGGAAAGCAGATACGCAGTATTTT
TRBV29-1	TRBJ1-1	few	TRBD1	CSVEPGQEPEAFF	TGCAGCGTTGAACCAGGACAGGAACCTGAAGCTTTCTTT
TRBV6-5	TRBJ1-2	large	.	CASSFSGSYGYTF	TGTGCCAGCAGTTTTAGTGGGAGCTATGGCTACACCTTC
TRBV5-6	TRBJ1-6	.	.	CASSLFTGSYNSPLHF	TGTGCCAGCAGCTTGTTCACCGGCTCCTATAATTCACCCCTCCACTTT
TRBV12-3/TRBV12-4	TRBJ2-5	.	.	CASSLLDKTQYF	TGTGCCAGCAGTTTATTGGATAAGACCCAGTACTTC
TRBV6-5	TRBJ2-7	medium-sized	.	CASRSILSYEQYF	TGTGCCAGCCGGAGCATACTCTCCTACGAGCAGTACTTC
TRBV6-5	TRBJ2-5	once	TRBD1	CASGLDTATGGPIQETQYF	TGTGCCAGCGGCTTAGACACCGCGACAGGGGGCCCGATTCAAGAGACCCAGTACTTC
TRBV10-3	TRBJ2-3	.	TRBD2	CAISRASGRPTDTQYF	TGTGCCATCAGTCGTGCTAGCGGGAGACCCACAGATACGCAGTATTTT
TRBV12-3/TRBV12-4	TRBJ2-1	.	TRBD1	CASRNRGLENEQFF	TGTGCCAGCAGGAACAGGGGGCTAGAGAATGAGCAGTTCTTC
TRBV7-2	TRBJ2-6	.	.	CASSSDGGGANVLTF	TGTGCCAGCAGCTCTGACGGTGGAGGGGCCAACGTCCTGACTTTC
TRBV12-3/TRBV12-4	TRBJ2-3	.	TRBD1	CASSFDRDRGLQDTQYF	TGTGCCAGCAGCTTCGACCGGGACAGGGGGCTTCAAGATACGCAGTATTTT
TRBV7-9	TRBJ2-3	.	.	CASSPRGPDTQYF	TGTGCCAGCAGCCCAAGGGGCCCAGATACGCAGTATTTT
TRBV14	TRBJ1-6	.	.	CASSPGGRNSPLHF	TGTGCCAGCAGCCCTGGAGGTAGAAACTCACCCCTCCACTTT
TRBV29-1	TRBJ1-5	.	TRBD1	CSVEGTGAGAQHF	TGCAGCGTTGAAGGGACAGGTGCCGGGGCCCAGCATTTT
TRBV27	TRBJ1-1	.	TRBD1	CASSLGTGANTEAFF	TGTGCCAGCAGTTTAGGGACAGGGGCGAACACTGAAGCTTTCTTT
TRBV7-2	TRBJ2-5	.	.	CASSMIRGRETQYF	TGTGCCAGCAGCATGATCCGGGGTAGGGAGACCCAGTACTTC
TRBV5-4	TRBJ2-1	.	TRBD2	CASSRGLAGVYEQFF	TGTGCCAGCAGCAGGGGACTAGCGGGGGTCTATGAGCAGTTCTTC
TRBV7-4	TRBJ2-5	once	.	CASSLGEGITGEETKYF	TGTGCCAGCAGCTTAGGGGAGGGGATTACAGGGGAAGAGACCAAGTACTTC
TRBV7-2	TRBJ2-5	.	.	CASSLTGGGTQYF	TGTGCCAGCAGCTTAACAGGGGGGGGGACCCAGTACTTC